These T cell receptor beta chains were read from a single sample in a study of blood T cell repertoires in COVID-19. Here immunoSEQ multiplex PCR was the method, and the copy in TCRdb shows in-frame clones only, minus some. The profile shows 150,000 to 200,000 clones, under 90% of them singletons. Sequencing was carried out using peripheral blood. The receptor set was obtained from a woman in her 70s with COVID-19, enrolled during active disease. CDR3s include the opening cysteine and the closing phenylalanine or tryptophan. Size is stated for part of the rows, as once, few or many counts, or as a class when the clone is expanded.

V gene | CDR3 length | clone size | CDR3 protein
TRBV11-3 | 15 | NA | CASSHRGGTYNEQFF
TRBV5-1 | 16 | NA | CASSLFGGLNTGELFF
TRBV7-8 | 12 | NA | CASSDYRDGYTF
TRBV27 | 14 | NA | CATHPRTAYNEQFF
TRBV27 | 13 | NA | CASGRDRGYEQYF
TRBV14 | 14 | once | CASSQETENSPLHF
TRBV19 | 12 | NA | CASSSGGNEQFF
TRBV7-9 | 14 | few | CASSALGGVDTQYF
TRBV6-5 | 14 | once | CASRERGGYNEQFF
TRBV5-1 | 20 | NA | CASSIPEIGTSGGSTDTQYF
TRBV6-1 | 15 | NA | CASSEFRGSNQPQHF
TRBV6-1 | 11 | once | CASSELSPLHF
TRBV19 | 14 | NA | CASSTGGTGNTIYF
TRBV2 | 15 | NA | CASSGEAPPTDTQYF
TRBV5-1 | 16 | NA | CASSLTLAGGSNEQFF
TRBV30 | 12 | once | CAWSVKGVTQYF
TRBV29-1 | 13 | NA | CSVIRDSNEKLFF
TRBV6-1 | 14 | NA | CASSEAQGDYGYTF
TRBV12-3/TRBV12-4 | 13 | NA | CASIPREEETQYF
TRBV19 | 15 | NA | CASSTSGTGTSPLHF
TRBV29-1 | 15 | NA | CSVVGREQGGTEAFF
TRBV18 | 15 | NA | CASSPMSADRNTIYF
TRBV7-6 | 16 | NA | CASSLSGAPGTDTQYF
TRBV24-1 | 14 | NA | CATSAGRGNQPQHF
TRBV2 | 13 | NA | CASRGTSGETQYF
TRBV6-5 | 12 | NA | CASGQGRTEAFF
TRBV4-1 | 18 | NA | CASSQDVGGYTVRYGYTF
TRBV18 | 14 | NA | CASSPPGTYTEAFF
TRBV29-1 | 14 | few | CSVEGTDYNYGYTF
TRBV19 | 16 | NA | CASSMRYGTDYQPQHF
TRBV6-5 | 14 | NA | CASNNRGYNSPLHF
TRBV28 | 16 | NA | CASSGGTASGANVLTF
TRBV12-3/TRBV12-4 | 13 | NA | CASSLATVYGYTF
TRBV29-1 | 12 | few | CSGDSFGDTQYF
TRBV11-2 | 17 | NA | CASSFVPSGGGGFIQYF
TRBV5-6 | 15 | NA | CASSRYRGDQETQYF
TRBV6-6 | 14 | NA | CASRKQGLSYEQYF
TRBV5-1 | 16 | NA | CASSPTGLAGSNEQFF
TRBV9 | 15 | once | CASSVGPGGTDTQYF
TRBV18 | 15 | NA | CASSPGTGSLIGYTF
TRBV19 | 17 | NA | CASSDPGLAGNKETQYF
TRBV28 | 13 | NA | CASSHPEAGTQYF
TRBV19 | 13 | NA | CASKDRMREKLFF
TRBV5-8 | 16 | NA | CASSLNSLPYNSPLHF
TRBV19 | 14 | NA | CASRRGQATGRAFF
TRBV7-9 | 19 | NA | CASSIRRGQGSGTNEKLFF
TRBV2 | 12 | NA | CASRGLSGEQFF
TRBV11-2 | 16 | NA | CASSLLAVSSYNEQFF
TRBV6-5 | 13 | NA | CASPQGVNYGYTF
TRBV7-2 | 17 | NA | CASSQPRGQRLNSPLHF
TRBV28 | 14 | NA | CASMRGRARETQYF
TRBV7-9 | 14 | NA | CASSLATNTGELFF
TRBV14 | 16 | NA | CASSRSGTSGNNEQFF
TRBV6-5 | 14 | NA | CASSYDRLQETQYF
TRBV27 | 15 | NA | CASGELAGVYNEQFF
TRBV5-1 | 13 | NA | CASSLASREKLFF
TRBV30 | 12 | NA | CAWSSEDQPQHF
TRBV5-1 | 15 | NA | CASGGGTSGTREQYF
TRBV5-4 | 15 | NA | CASSSSSGYTDTQYF
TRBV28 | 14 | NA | CASSLTGGIYGYTF